This T cell receptor beta chain comes out of a study of cytomegalovirus exposure and HLA in healthy donors. Primers for the PCR totalled 60 Vbeta and 13 Jbeta. Assay used: immunoSEQ multiplex PCR; TCRdb lists only in-frame clones, some missing. The table shows 200,000 to 250,000 clones, with approximately 68% occurring only once. The length of the CDR3 is 13 residues. The germline V gene encodes CDR1 SQVTM and CDR2 ANQGSEA. V shed 4 bases and J shed 6 bases, with 16 bases lying between them. The sequence was obtained from a woman in her twenties or thirties in good health and CMV-seronegative. This sequence joins TRBV29-1 and TRBJ2-7, with TRBD1 as a possible D gene (6 bases). The specimen sequenced was PBMCs. CDR3 sequence: CSVAPPGEGEQYF. The CDR3 DNA reads as TGCAGCGTTGCCCCGCCAGGGGAAGGCGAGCAGTACTTC.